The clone carrying this T cell receptor beta chain was picked up many times. Its antigen is currently unknown. Time point of the sample: longitudinal time-point 1 (baseline). A total of 2 million PBMCs stored at -80 degrees C provided the unsorted libraries. This CDR3 is 15 amino acids long. Germline CDR1 is SGHDT and CDR2 is YYEEEE. V lost 2 bases, J lost 8 bases, and 7 bases stayed unmatched. The source of the sample is a study of neurological immune-mediated disorders. General observations from the study: Grouping of repertoires by phylogeny put those of 18 of 34 multiple sclerosis patients into a single related-CDR3 cluster, a possible signature.

The cDNA was generated by 5'RACE with 10-nucleotide random UMIs. TCRdb analysed the 5' RACE reads with MiXCR anew, one entry per CDR3 protein. The sample holds approximately 37,000 distinct CDR3 sequences, 3% to 3.5% seen once. The TCR comes from a woman aged 55-70 years with multiple sclerosis. The sample comprised PBMCs. This rearrangement joins TRBV5-6 to TRBJ2-1; 10 bases align to TRBD2. The DNA for the CDR3 is TGTGCCAGCAGCTTAGGCCTAGCGGGGGTTTATGAGCAGTTCTTC. Translating it yields CASSLGLAGVYEQFF.